This entry features one T cell receptor (beta chain) sequence. Its antigen is unidentified. Trimming left V 5 bases short and J 0 bases short, with 11 bases between. The CDR3 spans 15 residues. Germline assignment: CDR1 MNHEY and CDR2 SMNVEV (reference sequence). The data were obtained in a study of siplizumab effects on memory and regulatory T cells. Clones were sequenced by immunoSEQ multiplex PCR, and TCRdb holds only the in-frame ones, with some missing. Seen here are approximately 100,000 clones, roughly nine tenths observed once, and the top ten hold around 0.7%. The study's findings and limits: Unstimulated subsets captured only a minor fraction of alloreactive clones.

This chain links TRBV27 with TRBJ2-4, with D possibly being TRBD2 (6 bases). The sequence was obtained from a human donor in good health. The sequenced material came from Tregs sorted from blood. The CDR3: CASSALGLAKNIQYF. Written as DNA, the CDR3 is TGTGCCAGCAGTGCCTTGGGACTAGCCAAAAACATTCAGTACTTC.